The present T cell receptor beta chain was sequenced within a study of human T cells and chemical hapten exposure. The study, taken as a whole, reports: Clustering by CDR3 similarity yielded significantly more large clusters from expanded TCRs than controls.

The CDR3 has 14 amino acids. Germline-derived CDR1 and CDR2 are SGHAT and FQNNGV. After removal of 4 bases from V and 5 bases from J, the junction contained 4 bases not matched to a gene. In the case of this clonotype: Its antigen remains unidentified.

Time point described: pre-sensitization, week 0. The sample's treatment: therapeutic diphenylcyclopropenone sensitization with weekly scalp DPC. TCRdb used MiXCR to reprocess the RACE reads, holding one entry per CDR3 protein. The data contain about 180,000 distinct CDR3 sequences, approximately 29% of them singletons. This TCR derives from a woman aged 25-40 years with alopecia areata. Some clones in this sample may be carry-over from other donors' samples. The chain combines TRBV11-2 with TRBJ1-1; TRBD1 matches 10 bases. The material was whole blood, obtained in connection with sensitization to the hapten diphenylcyclopropenone (DPC). The CDR3 region is CASSSDRGRTEAFF. The CDR3 coding sequence is TGTGCCAGCAGCTCGGACAGGGGGAGAACTGAAGCTTTCTTT.